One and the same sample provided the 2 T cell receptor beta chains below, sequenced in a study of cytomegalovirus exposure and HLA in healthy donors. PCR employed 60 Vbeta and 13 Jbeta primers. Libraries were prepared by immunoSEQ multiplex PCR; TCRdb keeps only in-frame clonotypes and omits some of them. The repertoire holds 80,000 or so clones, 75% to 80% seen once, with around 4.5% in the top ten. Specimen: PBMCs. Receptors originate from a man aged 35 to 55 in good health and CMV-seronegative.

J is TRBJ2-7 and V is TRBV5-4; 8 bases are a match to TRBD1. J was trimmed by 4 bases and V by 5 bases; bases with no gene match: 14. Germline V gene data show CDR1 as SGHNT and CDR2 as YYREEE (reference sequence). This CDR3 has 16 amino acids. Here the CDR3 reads CASSSGQGRINYEQYF. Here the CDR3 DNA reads TGTGCCAGCAGTTCAGGACAGGGCCGAATCAATTACGAGCAGTACTTC.

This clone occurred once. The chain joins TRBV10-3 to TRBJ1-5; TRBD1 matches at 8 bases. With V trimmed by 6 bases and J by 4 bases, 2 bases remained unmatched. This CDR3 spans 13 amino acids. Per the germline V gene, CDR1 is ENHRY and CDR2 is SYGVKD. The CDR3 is CAIRQGANQPQHF. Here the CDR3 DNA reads TGTGCCATCAGGCAGGGGGCGAATCAGCCCCAGCATTTT.